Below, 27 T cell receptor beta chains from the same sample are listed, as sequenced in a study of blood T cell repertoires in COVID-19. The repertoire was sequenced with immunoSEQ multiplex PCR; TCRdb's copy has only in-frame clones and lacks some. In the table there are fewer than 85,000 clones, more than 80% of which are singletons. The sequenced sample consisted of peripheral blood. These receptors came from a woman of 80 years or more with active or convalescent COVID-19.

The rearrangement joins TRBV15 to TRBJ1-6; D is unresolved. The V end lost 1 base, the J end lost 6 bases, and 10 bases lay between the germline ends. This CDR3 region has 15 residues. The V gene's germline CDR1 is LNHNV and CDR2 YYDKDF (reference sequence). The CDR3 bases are TGTGCCACCAGCAGAGTTTACGGTACTAATTCACCCCTCCACTTT. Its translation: CATSRVYGTNSPLHF. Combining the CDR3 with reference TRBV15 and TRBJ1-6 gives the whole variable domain DAMVIQNPRYQVTQFGKPVTLSCSQTLNHNVMYWYQQKSSQAPKLLFHYYDKDFNNEADTPDNFQSRRPNTSFCFLDIRSPGLGDTAMYLCATSRVYGTNSPLHFGNGTRLTVT.

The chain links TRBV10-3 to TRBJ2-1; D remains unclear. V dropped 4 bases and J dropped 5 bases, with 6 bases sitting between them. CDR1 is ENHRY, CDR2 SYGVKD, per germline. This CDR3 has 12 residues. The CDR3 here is CAISGYNNEQFF. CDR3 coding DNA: TGTGCCATCAGTGGGTACAACAATGAGCAGTTCTTC.

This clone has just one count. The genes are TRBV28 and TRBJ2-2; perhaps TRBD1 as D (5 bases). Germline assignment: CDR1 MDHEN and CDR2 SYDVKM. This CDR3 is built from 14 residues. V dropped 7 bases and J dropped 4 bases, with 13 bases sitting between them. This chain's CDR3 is CASTAGYSTGELFF. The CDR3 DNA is TGTGCCAGCACGGCAGGGTACAGCACCGGGGAGCTGTTTTTT.

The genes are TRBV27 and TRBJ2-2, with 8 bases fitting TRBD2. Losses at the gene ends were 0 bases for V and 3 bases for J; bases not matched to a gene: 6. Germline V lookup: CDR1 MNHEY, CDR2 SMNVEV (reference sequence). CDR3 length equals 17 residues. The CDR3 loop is CASSLSEGLGDTGELFF. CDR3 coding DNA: TGTGCCAGCAGTTTATCCGAGGGACTAGGGGACACCGGGGAGCTGTTTTTT.

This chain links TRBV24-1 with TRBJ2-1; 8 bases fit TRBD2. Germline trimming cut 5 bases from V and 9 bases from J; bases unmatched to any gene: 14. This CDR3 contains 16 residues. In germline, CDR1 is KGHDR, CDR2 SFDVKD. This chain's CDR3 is CATSAHRGRGGCEQFF. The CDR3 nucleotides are TGTGCCACCAGTGCTCACCGGGGCCGGGGGGGCTGTGAGCAGTTCTTC.

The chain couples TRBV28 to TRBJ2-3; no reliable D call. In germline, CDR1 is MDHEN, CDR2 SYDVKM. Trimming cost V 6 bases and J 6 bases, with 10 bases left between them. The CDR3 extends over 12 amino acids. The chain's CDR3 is CASSSTGDTQYF. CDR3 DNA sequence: TGTGCCAGCAGCTCGACTGGGGATACGCAGTATTTT.

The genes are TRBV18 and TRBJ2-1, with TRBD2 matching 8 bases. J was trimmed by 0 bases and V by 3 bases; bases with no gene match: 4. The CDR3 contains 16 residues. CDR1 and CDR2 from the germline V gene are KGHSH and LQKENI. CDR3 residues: CASSPGGVPSYNEQFF. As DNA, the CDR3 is TGTGCCAGCTCACCCGGGGGGGTTCCCTCCTACAATGAGCAGTTCTTC.

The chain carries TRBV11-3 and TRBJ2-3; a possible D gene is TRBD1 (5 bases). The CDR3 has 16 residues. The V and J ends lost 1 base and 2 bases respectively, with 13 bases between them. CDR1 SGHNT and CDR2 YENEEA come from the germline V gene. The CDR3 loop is CASSLAAQGTTDTQYF. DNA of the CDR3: TGTGCCAGCAGCTTAGCCGCCCAGGGAACCACAGATACGCAGTATTTT.

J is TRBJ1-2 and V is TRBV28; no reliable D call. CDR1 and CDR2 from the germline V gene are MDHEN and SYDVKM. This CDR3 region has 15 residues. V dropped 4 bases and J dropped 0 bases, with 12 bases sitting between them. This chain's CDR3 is CASSSFPLANYGYTF. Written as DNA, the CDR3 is TGTGCCAGCAGTTCTTTTCCCTTAGCTAACTATGGCTACACCTTC.

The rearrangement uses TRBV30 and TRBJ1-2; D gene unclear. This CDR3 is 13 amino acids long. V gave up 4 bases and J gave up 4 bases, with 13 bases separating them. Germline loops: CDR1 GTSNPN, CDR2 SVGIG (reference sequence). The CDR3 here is CAWKGGATYGYTF. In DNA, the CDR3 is TGTGCCTGGAAAGGAGGAGCAACCTATGGCTACACCTTC.

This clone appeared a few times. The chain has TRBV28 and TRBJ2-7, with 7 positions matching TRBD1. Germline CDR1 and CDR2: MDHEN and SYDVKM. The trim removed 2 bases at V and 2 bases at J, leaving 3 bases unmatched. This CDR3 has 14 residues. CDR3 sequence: CASSLTQGAYEQYF. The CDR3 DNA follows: TGTGCCAGCAGTTTAACGCAGGGGGCCTACGAGCAGTACTTC.

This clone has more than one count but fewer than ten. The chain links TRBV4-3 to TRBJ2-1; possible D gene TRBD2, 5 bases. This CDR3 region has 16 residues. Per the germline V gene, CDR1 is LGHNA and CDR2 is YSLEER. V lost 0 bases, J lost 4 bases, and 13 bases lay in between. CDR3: CASSQDRDRPYNEQFF. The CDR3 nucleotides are TGCGCCAGCAGCCAAGATCGGGATAGGCCGTACAATGAGCAGTTCTTC.

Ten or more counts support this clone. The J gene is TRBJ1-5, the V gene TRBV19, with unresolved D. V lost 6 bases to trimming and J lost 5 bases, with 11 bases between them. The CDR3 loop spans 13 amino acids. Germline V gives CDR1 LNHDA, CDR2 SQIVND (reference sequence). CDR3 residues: CASSRGWDQPQHF. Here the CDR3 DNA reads TGTGCCAGTAGCCGAGGATGGGATCAGCCCCAGCATTTT. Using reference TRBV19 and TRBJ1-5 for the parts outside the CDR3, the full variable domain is DGGITQSPKYLFRKEGQNVTLSCEQNLNHDAMYWYRQDPGQGLRLIYYSQIVNDFQKGDIAEGYSVSREKKESFPLTVTSAQKNPTAFYLCASSRGWDQPQHFGDGTRLSIL.

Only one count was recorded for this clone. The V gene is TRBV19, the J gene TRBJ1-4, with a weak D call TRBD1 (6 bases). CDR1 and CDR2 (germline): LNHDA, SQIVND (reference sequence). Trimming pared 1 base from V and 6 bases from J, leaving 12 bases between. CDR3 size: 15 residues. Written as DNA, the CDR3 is TGTGCCAGTAGTATAGGCCAGGGGCCATATGAAAAACTGTTTTTT. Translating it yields CASSIGQGPYEKLFF. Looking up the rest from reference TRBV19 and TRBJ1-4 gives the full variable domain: DGGITQSPKYLFRKEGQNVTLSCEQNLNHDAMYWYRQDPGQGLRLIYYSQIVNDFQKGDIAEGYSVSREKKESFPLTVTSAQKNPTAFYLCASSIGQGPYEKLFFGSGTQLSVL.

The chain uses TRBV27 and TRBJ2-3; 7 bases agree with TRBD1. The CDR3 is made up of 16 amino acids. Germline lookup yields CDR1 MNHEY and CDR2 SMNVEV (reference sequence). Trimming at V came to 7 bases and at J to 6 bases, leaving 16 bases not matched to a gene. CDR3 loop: CASTPPPNRGEDTQYF. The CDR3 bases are TGTGCCAGCACCCCGCCCCCAAACAGGGGAGAGGATACGCAGTATTTT.

The CDR3 spells CASSLLDSTTEKLFF. DNA of the CDR3: TGTGCCAGCAGTTTATTAGACAGTACCACTGAAAAACTGTTTTTT. This chain connects TRBV28 to TRBJ1-4; tentative D call: TRBD1 (5 bases). This CDR3 contains 15 residues. CDR1 is MDHEN, CDR2 SYDVKM, per germline. V was cut by 1 base and J by 7 bases, with 13 bases left in between.

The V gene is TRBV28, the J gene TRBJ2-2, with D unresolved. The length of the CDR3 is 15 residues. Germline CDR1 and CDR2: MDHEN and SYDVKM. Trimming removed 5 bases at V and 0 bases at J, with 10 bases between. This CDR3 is CASSPPISNTGELFF. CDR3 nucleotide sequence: TGTGCCAGCAGTCCTCCTATATCGAACACCGGGGAGCTGTTTTTT.

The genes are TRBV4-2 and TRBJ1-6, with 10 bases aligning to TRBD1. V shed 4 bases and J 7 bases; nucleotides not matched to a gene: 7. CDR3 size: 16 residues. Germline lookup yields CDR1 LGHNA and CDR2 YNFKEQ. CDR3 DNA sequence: TGTGCCAGCAGCCTAACCGGGACAGGGGTAAATTCACCCCTCCACTTT. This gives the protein CASSLTGTGVNSPLHF.

CDR3 protein: CASSKDWHTQYF. The DNA for the CDR3 is TGTGCCAGCAGTAAAGACTGGCATACGCAGTATTTT. This chain links TRBV6-2 or TRBV6-3 with TRBJ2-3; the D is unclear. The CDR3 covers 12 residues. Trimming left V 5 bases short and J 7 bases short, with 10 bases between. Germline V gene sequence: CDR1 MNHEY, CDR2 SVGEGT.

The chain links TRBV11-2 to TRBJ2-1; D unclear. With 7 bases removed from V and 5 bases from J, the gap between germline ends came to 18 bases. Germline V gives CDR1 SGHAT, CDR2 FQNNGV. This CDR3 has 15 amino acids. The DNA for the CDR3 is TGTGCCAGCACCCTCCGGAGCAGTGCAGACAATGAGCAGTTCTTC. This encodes CASTLRSSADNEQFF.

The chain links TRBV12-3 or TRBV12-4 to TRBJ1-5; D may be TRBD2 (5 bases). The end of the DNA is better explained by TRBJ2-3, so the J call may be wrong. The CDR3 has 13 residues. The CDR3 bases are TGTGCCAGCAGTTTCTCTCGGGATCAGCCCCAGTATTTT. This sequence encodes CASSFSRDQPQYF.

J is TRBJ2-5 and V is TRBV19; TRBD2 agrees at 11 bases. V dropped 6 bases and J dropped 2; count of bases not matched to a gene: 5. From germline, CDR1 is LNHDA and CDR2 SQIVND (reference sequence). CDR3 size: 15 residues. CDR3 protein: CASRTGTSGQETQYF. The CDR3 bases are TGTGCCAGTAGAACCGGGACTAGCGGACAAGAGACCCAGTACTTC.

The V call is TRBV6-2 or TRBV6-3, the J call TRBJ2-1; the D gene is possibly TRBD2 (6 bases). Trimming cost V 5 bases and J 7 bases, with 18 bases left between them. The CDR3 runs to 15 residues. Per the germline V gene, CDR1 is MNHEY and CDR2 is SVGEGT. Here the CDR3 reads CASSQRTGTLNEQFF. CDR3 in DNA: TGTGCCAGCAGTCAAAGAACCGGGACTTTAAATGAGCAGTTCTTC.

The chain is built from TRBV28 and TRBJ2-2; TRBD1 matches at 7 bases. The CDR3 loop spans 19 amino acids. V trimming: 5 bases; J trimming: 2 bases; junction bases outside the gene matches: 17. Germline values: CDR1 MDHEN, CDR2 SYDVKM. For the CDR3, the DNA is TGTGCCAGCAGTCCGCGAACACGAAGGGGGCGTCGCAACACCGGGGAGCTGTTTTTT. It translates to CASSPRTRRGRRNTGELFF.

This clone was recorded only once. The DNA of the CDR3 is TGTGCCAGCAGCCCTAGTGGTAATCAGCCCCAGCATTTT. Encoded protein: CASSPSGNQPQHF. The chain combines TRBV14 with TRBJ1-5, with unresolved D. The CDR3 is 13 amino acids. V lost 4 bases and J lost 4, with 8 bases in between. Germline loops: CDR1 SGHDN, CDR2 FVKESK.

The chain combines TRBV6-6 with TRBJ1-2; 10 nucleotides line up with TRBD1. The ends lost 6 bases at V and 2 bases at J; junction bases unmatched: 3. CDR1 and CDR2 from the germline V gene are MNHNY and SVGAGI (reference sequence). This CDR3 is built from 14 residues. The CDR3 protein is CASSPTGGNYGYTF. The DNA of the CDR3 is TGTGCCAGCAGCCCGACAGGGGGCAACTATGGCTACACCTTC.

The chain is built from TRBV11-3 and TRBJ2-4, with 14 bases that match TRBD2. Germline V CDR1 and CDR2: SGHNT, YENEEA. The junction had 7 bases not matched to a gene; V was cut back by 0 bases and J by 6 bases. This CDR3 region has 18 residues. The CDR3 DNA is TGTGCCAGCAGCTTAGATGGGACTAGCGGGAGAAGGTCAAACATTCAGTACTTC. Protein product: CASSLDGTSGRRSNIQYF. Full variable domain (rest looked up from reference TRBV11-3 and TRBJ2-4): EAGVVQSPRYKIIEKKQPVAFWCNPISGHNTLYWYLQNLGQGPELLIRYENEEAVDDSQLPKDRFSAERLKGVDSTLKIQPAELGDSAVYLCASSLDGTSGRRSNIQYFGAGTRLSVL.